These 27 T cell receptor beta chains were sequenced from one sample in a study of beta chain features in type 1 diabetes. The authors reverse transcribed all of the isolated RNA, so sequencing captured expressed TCRB transcripts. Repertoires were generated with immunoSEQ multiplex PCR, while TCRdb's copy carries only in-frame clones and drops some. The profile shows 250,000 or so clones, around 26% of them singletons. Sequenced input: central memory CD4+ T cells from blood. These receptors all come from a man aged 25 to 45 in good health.

The chain combines TRBV15 with TRBJ2-3; D ambiguous. Trimming pared 2 bases from V and 5 bases from J, leaving 8 bases between. Per the germline V gene, CDR1 is LNHNV and CDR2 is YYDKDF (reference sequence). The CDR3 loop spans 13 amino acids. Here the CDR3 reads CATSRSRKDTQYF. In DNA, the CDR3 is TGTGCCACCAGCAGATCCCGAAAAGATACGCAGTATTTT. Drawing the rest from reference TRBV15 and TRBJ2-3, the complete variable domain is DAMVIQNPRYQVTQFGKPVTLSCSQTLNHNVMYWYQQKSSQAPKLLFHYYDKDFNNEADTPDNFQSRRPNTSFCFLDIRSPGLGDTAMYLCATSRSRKDTQYFGPGTRLTVL.

This clone was found a few times. The CDR3, as DNA: TGTGCCAGCAGCTTAGATCATGCAACTAATGAAAAACTGTTTTTT. The encoded protein is CASSLDHATNEKLFF. This rearrangement joins TRBV7-9 to TRBJ1-4, with unresolved D. CDR1 is SEHNR, CDR2 FQNEAQ, per germline (reference sequence). This CDR3 has 15 residues. Trimming left V 1 base short and J 0 bases short, with 6 bases between.

DNA for the CDR3: TGTGCCAGCAGCTCAGGGAGTGGCGGAGACATTCAGTACTTC. It is translated as CASSSGSGGDIQYF. The genes are TRBV7-2 and TRBJ2-4; the D gene could be TRBD1 or TRBD2 (5 bases each). The CDR3 length is 14 residues. CDR1 and CDR2 (germline): SGHTA, FQGNSA. The ends were cut back, 4 bases at V and 8 bases at J, with 15 bases in the middle.

This chain joins TRBV6-5 and TRBJ2-7, with a weak D call TRBD2 (7 bases). The CDR3 totals 13 residues. V lost 8 bases and J lost 5, with 16 bases in between. Germline V lookup: CDR1 MNHEY, CDR2 SVGAGI. CDR3: CASVGGAGNEQYF. Here the CDR3 DNA reads TGTGCCAGCGTTGGGGGGGCAGGGAACGAGCAGTACTTC.

The sample holds a few counts of this clone. Sequence at one end of the junction differs from germline and may be a read error. The genes are TRBV6-5 and TRBJ1-4; D is possibly TRBD1 (5 bases). CDR1 and CDR2 from the germline V gene are MNHEY and SVGAGI. CDR3 size: 16 residues. The CDR3 DNA is TGTGCCAGCAGTTACTCATATCAGGGAACTGATGAAAAACTGTTTTTT. Protein: CASSYSYQGTDEKLFF.

This clone was detected only a few times. The chain joins TRBV15 to TRBJ1-1; perhaps TRBD1 as D (6 bases). CDR3 length: 15 residues. V gave up 1 base and J gave up 3 bases, with 12 bases separating them. Germline assignment: CDR1 LNHNV and CDR2 YYDKDF (reference sequence). The CDR3 coding sequence is TGTGCCACCAGCAGAGGGGCCAGGGGAGACACTGAAGCTTTCTTT. Its protein is CATSRGARGDTEAFF.

For the CDR3, the DNA is TGTGCCATCAGTGCAGGGGACAATGAGCAGTTCTTC. Translation gives CAISAGDNEQFF. The gene calls are TRBV10-3 and TRBJ2-1, with D perhaps matching TRBD1 (6 bases). The CDR3 consists of 12 residues. Trimming shortened V by 4 bases and J by 5 bases, and 6 bases separated the two germline ends. In germline, CDR1 is ENHRY, CDR2 SYGVKD.

The rearrangement joins TRBV16 to TRBJ1-5; 7 bases are a match to TRBD1. Germline values: CDR1 KGHSY, CDR2 FQNENV. The CDR3 extends over 14 amino acids. Trimming cost V 4 bases and J 2 bases; bases outside gene matches: 2. The CDR3 region has the DNA TGTGCCAGCAGCCCCAGGGGGGGCAATCAGCCCCAGCATTTT. This sequence encodes CASSPRGGNQPQHF.

The V and J genes are TRBV2 and TRBJ2-5; D remains unclear. CDR1 and CDR2 (germline): SNHLY, FYNNEI. CDR3 length: 15 residues. With 2 bases removed from V and 1 base from J, the gap between germline ends came to 11 bases. The CDR3 protein is CASSESNNSQETQYF. For the CDR3, the DNA is TGTGCCAGCAGTGAATCGAACAACAGCCAAGAGACCCAGTACTTC.

This clone turned up a few times. The chain recombines TRBV23-1 with TRBJ2-5; D is possibly TRBD1 (6 bases). TRBV23-1 is noted as an ORF with a role that remains uncertain. CDR3 size: 13 residues. With 6 bases removed from V and 3 bases from J, the gap between germline ends came to 11 bases. Here the CDR3 reads CASRDGQKETQYF. The CDR3 DNA is TGCGCCAGCAGGGACGGACAGAAAGAGACCCAGTACTTC.

This clone showed up many times. V and J are TRBV7-6 and TRBJ2-1; D remains ambiguous. CDR1 SGHVS and CDR2 FNYEAQ come from the germline V gene. The CDR3 is 17 residues long. V dropped 1 base and J dropped 0 bases, with 13 bases sitting between them. The CDR3 protein is CASSLDKTFSSYNEQFF. CDR3 sequence (DNA): TGTGCCAGCAGCTTAGACAAGACTTTCAGCTCCTACAATGAGCAGTTCTTC.

The chain is built from TRBV30 and TRBJ1-1; D is unclear. The CDR3 loop spans 12 amino acids. Per germline, CDR1 GTSNPN and CDR2 SVGIG (reference sequence). The V gene lost 2 bases and the J gene lost 1 base, with 5 bases spanning the gap. The CDR3 here is CAWSTANTEAFF. The CDR3 DNA reads as TGTGCCTGGAGTACGGCGAACACTGAAGCTTTCTTT.

V and J are TRBV28 and TRBJ2-7; TRBD2 agrees at 7 bases. The CDR3 is 16 residues long. CDR1 MDHEN and CDR2 SYDVKM come from the germline V gene. Unmatched junction bases numbered 8, after V lost 1 base and J lost 2 bases. CDR3 in amino acids: CASSLSLAVFTYEQYF. The CDR3 bases are TGTGCCAGCAGTTTATCCCTAGCGGTCTTTACCTACGAGCAGTACTTC.

The chain's CDR3 is CASSVDLAGGEQFF. Written as DNA, the CDR3 is TGTGCCAGCAGCGTAGATCTAGCGGGCGGTGAGCAGTTCTTC. The chain uses TRBV9 and TRBJ2-1; 8 bases align to TRBD2. From germline, CDR1 is SGDLS and CDR2 YYNGEE. V was clipped by 0 bases and J by 9 bases; unmatched bases: 5. The CDR3 has 14 amino acids.

This clone has only a few counts. This rearrangement joins TRBV29-1 to TRBJ2-7; 9 bases agree with TRBD1. The germline gives CDR1 SQVTM, CDR2 ANQGSEA. Trimming removed 8 bases from V and 4 bases from J; junction bases left unmatched: 9. This CDR3 is built from 13 residues. CDR3 amino acids: CSTRQGEGYEQYF. The CDR3 DNA reads TGCAGCACTCGACAGGGGGAGGGTTACGAGCAGTACTTC.

This sequence joins TRBV9 and TRBJ2-1; either TRBD1 or TRBD2 may supply D (6 bases each). This CDR3 region has 15 residues. Germline CDR1 is SGDLS and CDR2 is YYNGEE. V dropped 0 bases and J dropped 7 bases, with 14 bases sitting between them. In DNA, the CDR3 is TGTGCCAGCAGCGTAGAGGGGGGAGCAGGAAATGAGCAGTTCTTC. Translated: CASSVEGGAGNEQFF. The variable domain in full, with the rest retrieved from reference TRBV9 and TRBJ2-1, is DSGVTQTPKHLITATGQRVTLRCSPRSGDLSVYWYQQSLDQGLQFLIQYYNGEERAKGNILERFSAQQFPDLHSELNLSSLELGDSALYFCASSVEGGAGNEQFFGPGTRLTVL.

The chain has TRBV7-9 and TRBJ2-7; D perhaps matches TRBD2 (5 bases). V was clipped by 5 bases and J by 4 bases, with 12 bases between them. CDR1 and CDR2 from the germline V gene are SEHNR and FQNEAQ (reference sequence). The CDR3 sequence is 13 residues long. CDR3 nucleotide sequence: TGTGCCAGCAGCCGCGCCGGGGTTTACGAGCAGTACTTC. The encoded protein is CASSRAGVYEQYF.

This chain links TRBV2 with TRBJ1-4; possibly TRBD1 for D (5 bases). The CDR3 has 15 amino acids. Germline V CDR1 and CDR2: SNHLY, FYNNEI. V lost 1 base and J lost 8, with 14 bases in between. CDR3 loop: CASSEEQGLGEKLFF. The CDR3 DNA reads TGTGCCAGCAGTGAAGAGCAGGGATTGGGGGAAAAACTGTTTTTT.

This clone showed up just a few times. The rearrangement links TRBV27 to TRBJ2-3, with TRBD2 identical over 8 bases. The germline CDR1 and CDR2 sequences are MNHEY and SMNVEV (reference sequence). The CDR3 contains 14 residues. V lost 6 bases to trimming and J lost 2 bases; unmatched junction nucleotides: 4. The CDR3 here is CASRGTSDTDTQYF. The CDR3 nucleotides are TGTGCCAGCAGGGGGACTAGTGACACAGATACGCAGTATTTT.

In this sample, this clone turned up a few times. The chain is built from TRBV7-9 and TRBJ2-4; 8 nucleotides align to TRBD2. CDR1 and CDR2 from the germline V gene are SEHNR and FQNEAQ (reference sequence). After removal of 1 base from V and 9 bases from J, the junction contained 8 bases not matched to a gene. The CDR3 is 15 residues long. The CDR3 DNA sequence: TGTGCCAGCAGCTTAGGCACGGGAGGGCAAGCCATTCAGTACTTC. Protein sequence: CASSLGTGGQAIQYF.

The sample holds a few counts of this clone. This chain links TRBV27 with TRBJ2-5; tentative D call: TRBD2 (5 bases). Trimming removed 6 bases from V and 7 bases from J, with 15 bases in between. Germline values: CDR1 MNHEY, CDR2 SMNVEV (reference sequence). The CDR3 is made up of 13 amino acids. Here the CDR3 reads CASSAGAYTTQYF. The CDR3, as DNA: TGTGCCAGCAGCGCGGGCGCCTACACGACCCAGTACTTC.

This chain's CDR3 is CASSTGQLETQYF. DNA of the CDR3: TGTGCCAGCAGCACCGGACAGCTGGAGACCCAGTACTTC. The rearrangement links TRBV7-9 to TRBJ2-5; D may be TRBD1 (6 bases). V gave up 5 bases and J gave up 5 bases, with 12 bases separating them. Per germline, CDR1 SEHNR and CDR2 FQNEAQ (reference sequence). The CDR3 runs 13 residues.

This clone was counted once. The chain recombines TRBV7-8 with TRBJ2-3; D is perhaps TRBD1 (6 bases). The V gene lost 5 bases and the J gene lost 0 bases, with 15 bases spanning the gap. The CDR3 contains 16 residues. Germline CDR1 reads SGHVS; CDR2 reads FQNEAQ. The CDR3 sequence is CASSQGTGPSTDTQYF. The DNA for the CDR3 is TGTGCCAGCAGCCAGGGCACAGGGCCAAGCACAGATACGCAGTATTTT.

The chain recombines TRBV30 with TRBJ2-1; no definite D call. V was trimmed by 3 bases and J by 4 bases, leaving 7 bases between them. Germline loops: CDR1 GTSNPN, CDR2 SVGIG (reference sequence). CDR3 length: 12 residues. This chain's CDR3 is CAWRPDYNEQFF. The CDR3 DNA sequence: TGTGCCTGGAGACCAGATTACAATGAGCAGTTCTTC. The full variable domain, rest sourced from reference TRBV30 and TRBJ2-1, is SQTIHQWPATLVQPVGSPLSLECTVEGTSNPNLYWYRQAAGRGLQLLFYSVGIGQISSEVPQNLSASRPQDRQFILSSKKLLLSDSGFYLCAWRPDYNEQFFGPGTRLTVL.

The rearrangement joins TRBV6-5 to TRBJ1-1; TRBD1 matches at 9 bases. This CDR3 has 15 residues. The V segment lost 2 bases and the J segment 6 bases; nucleotides outside the gene matches: 7. Germline CDR1 MNHEY, CDR2 SVGAGI. The CDR3: CASSYRGQGGSEAFF. CDR3 in DNA: TGTGCCAGCAGTTACAGGGGACAGGGAGGGTCTGAAGCTTTCTTT.

The table lists this clone with many counts. The rearrangement joins TRBV28 to TRBJ2-7; TRBD2 is a possible D gene (6 bases). Germline V lookup: CDR1 MDHEN, CDR2 SYDVKM. CDR3 size: 15 residues. V gave up 6 bases and J gave up 0 bases, with 15 bases separating them. The CDR3, as DNA: TGTGCCAGCAGGCGAGCGGGCTCTAGCTCCTACGAGCAGTACTTC. Translation: CASRRAGSSSYEQYF.

This clone was detected a few times. The chain joins TRBV7-6 to TRBJ2-5, with TRBD2 matching over 9 bases. The germline CDR1 and CDR2 sequences are SGHVS and FNYEAQ. This CDR3 has 15 amino acids. The J segment lost 5 bases and the V segment lost 2 bases, leaving 6 bases of the junction unmatched. The CDR3 spells CASSLRGGAGETQYF. The CDR3 region has the DNA TGTGCCAGCAGCTTACGCGGGGGGGCCGGTGAGACCCAGTACTTC.